The T cell receptor beta chain under discussion was sequenced for a study of blood T cell repertoires in COVID-19. Study-level background: Spain, Italy and the United States supplied samples that represented acute and convalescent COVID-19. Sources were T cells, B-cell-depleted T cells, or PBMCs; the material itself was cDNA or gDNA.

The count of this clone is one. The CDR3 extends over 14 amino acids. Germline V gene sequence: CDR1 SGDLS, CDR2 YYNGEE. With 6 bases removed from V and 4 bases from J, the gap between germline ends came to 16 bases. Profiled with immunoSEQ multiplex PCR; TCRdb holds only in-frame clones, not every one. The sample includes around 250,000 clones, more than 75% seen only once; the top ten take approximately 6.8%. The TCR originated in a woman in her 70s with active or convalescent COVID-19. The chain recombines TRBV9 with TRBJ1-2, with D possibly TRBD1 on 5 matching bases. The material sequenced was peripheral blood. For the CDR3, the DNA is TGTGCCAGCACGAGCTCAGGGCCCACCTATGGCTACACCTTC. Its protein is CASTSSGPTYGYTF.